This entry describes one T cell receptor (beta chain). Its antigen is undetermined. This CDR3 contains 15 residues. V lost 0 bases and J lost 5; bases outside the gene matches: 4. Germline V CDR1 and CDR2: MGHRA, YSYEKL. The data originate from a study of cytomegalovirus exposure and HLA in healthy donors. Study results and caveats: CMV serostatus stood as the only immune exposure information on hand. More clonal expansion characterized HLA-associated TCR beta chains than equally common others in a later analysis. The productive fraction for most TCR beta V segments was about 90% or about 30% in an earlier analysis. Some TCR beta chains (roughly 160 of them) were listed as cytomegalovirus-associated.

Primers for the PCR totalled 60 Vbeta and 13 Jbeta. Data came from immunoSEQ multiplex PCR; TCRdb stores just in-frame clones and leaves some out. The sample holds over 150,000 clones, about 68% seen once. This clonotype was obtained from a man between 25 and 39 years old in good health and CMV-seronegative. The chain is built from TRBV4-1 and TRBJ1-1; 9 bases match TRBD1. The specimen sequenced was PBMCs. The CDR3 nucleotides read TGCGCCAGCAGCCAAGATGGGACAGGGACTACTGAAGCTTTCTTT. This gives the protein CASSQDGTGTTEAFF.